Listed here is a single TCR beta chain. Its target antigen remains unknown. Base qualities are missing; no much larger clone stands one base away. This sample was included in a study of PD-1 blockade in classical Hodgkin lymphoma (dated by TCRdb to the early 2020s). Background for the entire study: Nivolumab dosing was 3 mg/kg intravenously every 2 weeks, continuing until either disease progression or unacceptable toxicity. To define a peripheral blood immune signature of response to PD-1 blockade in classical Hodgkin lymphoma, the study combined TCR beta sequencing with CyTOF.

On the study overall, not on this receptor specifically: CD4+ but not CD8+ TCR diversity rose significantly by C4D1 (p=0.0027 vs p=0.16), most apparent in complete responders (p=0.02). Trial patients with a complete response had baseline diversity similar to that of newly diagnosed patients, while partial responders and progressors had significantly lower diversity. Patients starting nivolumab less than 1 year after ASCT had lower diversity and were excluded from later analyses to avoid confounding by immune reconstitution. The study was restricted to a single clinical trial cohort, and the causes of repertoire differences, possibly disease activity or prior therapy, were left undefined. Baseline TCR diversity was reported to be lower in newly diagnosed patients than in healthy donors and to be lower still in relapsed/refractory patients.

The CDR3 runs 14 amino acids, cysteine and phenylalanine included. The CDR3 DNA has 42 bases and is translated from base 1. The germline V gene specifies SGHTA as CDR1 and FQGNSA as CDR2. The time point label, as the study defines it: cycle 2 day 1 (C2D1) of nivolumab. Every trial patient had relapsed after autologous stem cell transplantation, and cohorts A, B and C differed in prior brentuximab vedotin exposure. A total of 56 patients with relapsed/refractory classical Hodgkin lymphoma made up the trial cohort, and each patient's best overall response was complete response, partial response or progressive disease. Single-agent nivolumab was administered to trial patients in the multi-cohort phase II CheckMate 205 trial. An independent review committee assessed best overall response by applying the 2007 International Working Group response criteria. Trial PBMCs were collected immediately before nivolumab initiation (C1D1) and during therapy at cycle 2 day 1 and cycle 4 day 1. After peripheral blood was drawn into 8 mL Vacutainer Cell Preparation Tubes, PBMCs were isolated by centrifugation and then cryopreserved.

The Qiagen DNeasy kit was used to extract genomic DNA from unsorted PBMCs and from the negatively selected CD4+ and CD8+ fractions. Using primers that anneal to V and J segments, immunoSEQ multiplex PCR amplified the TCR beta CDR3 regions. A synthetic immune receptor repertoire was used to minimize amplification bias, and remaining bias was computationally removed after sequencing. As for how the authors treated the data: Repertoire diversity was quantified as the Shannon entropy index using custom Python scripts. Unsorted, CD4+ and CD8+ repertoires were analyzed separately, except for combined analyses in which CD4+ and CD8+ sequences were merged in silico. Clonal expansion was defined as a frequency increase of at least 2-fold after treatment compared with C1D1, and clones undetected at baseline were assigned a pseudocount of 0.5. Clones with 0 or 1 copy at C1D1 were classified as singleton clones, and clones with 2 or more copies were classified as non-singleton clones. Clones expanded in unsorted samples were labelled as CD4+, CD8+ or unknown by matching protein sequences in sorted samples from the same patient. Wilcoxon tests on paired samples were used to test changes in diversity from C1D1 to C4D1. Drawn from immuneACCESS, this table holds only the in-frame rearrangements with V and J called that TCRdb kept. Clones are partly lost; checked studies trace under half to an unresolved V gene and leave the rest unexplained. V and J calls and clone size follow that table, whereas D and trimming were derived from the DNA. For this sample the table gives 15,000 to 20,000 clones, of which around 75% were detected only once. The ten largest clones represent over 15% of the sample.

Specimen: peripheral blood mononuclear cells (PBMCs), collected before the second cycle of nivolumab. This receptor was identified in a human donor with classical Hodgkin lymphoma. Rearrangement joined TRBV7-2 to TRBJ2-5, with TRBD1 as a weak D call on 5 bases. The DNA end favors TRBJ2-7, so the J call may be wrong. The nucleotide sequence reads as follows: TGTGCCAGCAGCCCAGACTGGGGCCCCTACGAGCAGTACTTC. Translated, this gives CASSPDWGPYEQYF.